These 6 T cell receptor beta chains share one sample of origin, sequenced in a study of blood T cell repertoires in COVID-19. Only in-frame clones appear in the TCRdb table, and some are missing; sequencing was by immunoSEQ multiplex PCR. This table holds some 250,000 clones, around 86% found once. Sequencing was carried out using peripheral blood. The source is a woman aged 30 to 39 who had recovered from COVID-19.

This rearrangement joins TRBV6-6 to TRBJ2-5, with 9 bases identical to TRBD2. CDR3 length: 15 residues. The J segment lost 6 bases and the V segment lost 4 bases, leaving 9 bases of the junction unmatched. The V gene's germline CDR1 is MNHNY and CDR2 SVGAGI (reference sequence). CDR3 in DNA: TGTGCCAGCAGTTCTGTCGGCGGGGGGGCCCAGACCCAGTACTTC. It is translated as CASSSVGGGAQTQYF.

This rearrangement joins TRBV5-6 to TRBJ1-6; TRBD1 matches at 7 bases. Looked up from germline, CDR1 is SGHDT and CDR2 is YYEEEE. J lost 0 bases, V lost 6 bases, and 9 bases had no gene match. This CDR3 comprises 17 residues. The CDR3 loop reads CASTLGDSRSYNSPLHF. Written as DNA, the CDR3 is TGTGCCAGCACCCTTGGGGACAGCCGCTCCTATAATTCACCCCTCCACTTT.

This sequence joins TRBV21-1 and TRBJ1-4; no check of the table's D call, TRBD1, against the DNA was made. TRBV21-1 is designated a pseudogene. The CDR3 is 17 amino acids. The CDR3 region has the DNA TGTGCCAGCAGCAAAGGTCGGACAGGACCCCGTAATGAAAAACTGTTTTTT. Translated: CASSKGRTGPRNEKLFF.

The V gene is TRBV7-9, the J gene TRBJ2-7; 11 bases agree with TRBD1. The CDR3 contains 15 residues. The V and J ends lost 4 bases and 4 bases, in that order; junction bases with no gene match: 6. From germline, CDR1 is SEHNR and CDR2 FQNEAQ (reference sequence). The CDR3 region has the DNA TGTGCCAGCAGCTCCTGGACAGGGGGCTTATACGAGCAGTACTTC. Translation gives CASSSWTGGLYEQYF.

The V call is TRBV2, the J call TRBJ2-5, with TRBD1 identical over 8 bases. Germline CDR1 SNHLY, CDR2 FYNNEI. There are 11 residues in the CDR3. Unmatched junction bases numbered 10, after V lost 8 bases and J lost 14 bases. CDR3 bases: TGTGCCAGCCTGGGGGACAGGTGGGGATACTTC. It yields the protein CASLGDRWGYF.

The chain links TRBV19 to TRBJ2-1, with 9 bases lining up with TRBD2. Looked up from germline, CDR1 is LNHDA and CDR2 is SQIVND (reference sequence). This CDR3 has 14 amino acids. V gave up 2 bases and J gave up 8 bases; unmatched junction bases: 4. The DNA for the CDR3 is TGTGCCAGTAGTATAATTGCGGGGGGGGATGAGCAGTTCTTC. This encodes CASSIIAGGDEQFF.